The rows below give T cell receptor beta chains drawn from one sample of a study of blood T cell repertoires in COVID-19. Repertoires were generated with immunoSEQ multiplex PCR, while TCRdb's copy carries only in-frame clones and drops some. The table has roughly 400,000 clones, approximately 85% seen once. Material for sequencing was PBMCs or T cells enriched from blood (not recorded which). The source is a woman between 40 and 55 years old with acute COVID-19. CDR3s include the opening cysteine and the closing phenylalanine or tryptophan. The order of the fields is CDR3 protein, CDR3 DNA, D gene, J gene, V gene, clone size. A D gene is named only where the DNA matches it firmly. Expanded clones get a size class; other rows say once, few or many, or leave the size out.

CASSPRQGGTGELFF TGTGCCAGCAGCCCCCGACAGGGAGGCACCGGGGAGCTGTTTTTT - TRBJ2-2 TRBV5-4 -
CASSFPRLAGGRTGELFF TGTGCCAGCAGCTTCCCACGACTAGCGGGGGGGCGAACCGGGGAGCTGTTTTTT TRBD2 TRBJ2-2 TRBV7-2 -
CSVEGGVQETQYF TGCAGCGTTGAGGGGGGAGTCCAAGAGACCCAGTACTTC - TRBJ2-5 TRBV29-1 once
CASSQDPGGNQPQHF TGTGCCAGCAGCCAAGATCCCGGAGGGAATCAGCCCCAGCATTTT - TRBJ1-5 TRBV3-1/TRBV3-2 -
CASSLDSFNEQFF TGTGCCAGCAGCTTGGACAGTTTCAATGAGCAGTTCTTC - TRBJ2-1 TRBV7-2 -
CAWSGGYWAFF TGTGCCTGGAGTGGGGGCTATTGGGCTTTCTTT - TRBJ1-1 TRBV30 -
CASTQRTSGTGDLKMFGELFF TGTGCCAGCACGCAAAGGACGTCCGGGACAGGGGATCTGAAAATGTTCGGGGAGCTGTTTTTT - TRBJ2-2 TRBV21-1 -
CASSMRRQGVLGTEAFF TGTGCCAGTAGTATGAGGAGACAGGGGGTTCTCGGCACTGAAGCTTTCTTT TRBD1 TRBJ1-1 TRBV19 -
CASSHDTNSGNTIYF TGTGCCAGCAGCCACGACACCAACTCTGGAAACACCATATATTTT - TRBJ1-3 TRBV7-2 few
CASSNFPGDLSLNGYTF TGTGCCAGCAGCAACTTTCCGGGGGATTTGAGTTTAAATGGCTACACCTTC - TRBJ1-2 TRBV5-5 -
CASSPYLGGDTGELFF TGTGCCAGCTCACCATACTTGGGAGGAGACACCGGGGAGCTGTTTTTT - TRBJ2-2 TRBV18 -
CASSIASGGARISEQFF TGTGCCAGTAGTATCGCTAGCGGGGGGGCAAGGATCTCTGAGCAGTTCTTC TRBD2 TRBJ2-1 TRBV19 -
CASRGVMNEQFF TGTGCCAGCCGGGGGGTTATGAATGAGCAGTTCTTC TRBD2 TRBJ2-1 TRBV19 -
CASSIVTGGTGELFF TGTGCCAGTAGTATAGTAACGGGGGGCACCGGGGAGCTGTTTTTT TRBD2 TRBJ2-2 TRBV19 -
CASSITVTGGIETQYF TGCGCCAGCAGCATAACCGTTACAGGGGGCATAGAGACCCAGTACTTC TRBD1 TRBJ2-5 TRBV5-1 -
CASSLGGSAMNTEAFF TGCGCCAGCAGCTTGGGCGGTTCCGCTATGAACACTGAAGCTTTCTTT - TRBJ1-1 TRBV5-1 -
CSATGGWGTGELFF TGCAGCGCGACAGGGGGTTGGGGCACCGGGGAGCTGTTTTTT TRBD1 TRBJ2-2 TRBV29-1 once
CTSSQGSWTSVRNEQFF TGCACCAGCAGCCAAGGTTCGTGGACTAGCGTGCGCAATGAGCAGTTCTTC - TRBJ2-1 TRBV1 -
CASSQSQGADEKLFF TGCGCCAGCAGCCAATCTCAGGGGGCGGATGAAAAACTGTTTTTT TRBD1 TRBJ1-4 TRBV4-1 -
CATKGLAGAGPFF TGTGCCACGAAGGGACTAGCGGGGGCCGGTCCGTTCTTC TRBD2 TRBJ2-1 TRBV15 -
CASSIPRTSGTGELFF TGTGCCAGTAGTATCCCTAGGACTAGCGGAACCGGGGAGCTGTTTTTT TRBD2 TRBJ2-2 TRBV19 -
CASSFRGERARETQYF TGTGCCAGCAGTTTCCGCGGAGAGAGAGCCCGAGAGACCCAGTACTTC - TRBJ2-5 TRBV27 -
CASSVGAAATGELFF TGTGCCAGCAGCGTTGGAGCGGCGGCCACCGGGGAGCTGTTTTTT - TRBJ2-2 TRBV9 -
CASSLFTGGSTEAFF TGTGCCAGCAGCTTATTTACAGGGGGTAGCACTGAAGCTTTCTTT TRBD1 TRBJ1-1 TRBV7-2 once
CASSEALTGGYGYTF TGTGCCAGCAGTGAAGCGCTGACAGGGGGCTATGGCTACACCTTC TRBD1 TRBJ1-2 TRBV6-1 once
CASSLYRGRNYGYTF TGTGCCAGCAGCTTGTACAGGGGGCGGAACTATGGCTACACCTTC TRBD1 TRBJ1-2 TRBV7-8 -
CASTPDRGSWTGELFF TGTGCCAGTACCCCGGACAGGGGGTCATGGACCGGGGAGCTGTTTTTT TRBD1 TRBJ2-2 TRBV19 -
CASSLKGTYEQYF TGTGCCAGCAGCTTGAAGGGGACCTACGAGCAGTACTTC - TRBJ2-7 TRBV3-1/TRBV3-2 few
CASSEWAEETQYF TGTGCCAGCAGTGAATGGGCAGAAGAGACCCAGTACTTC - TRBJ2-5 TRBV6-1 -
CASSVTSSYNEQFF TGTGCCAGCAGCGTTACAAGCTCCTACAATGAGCAGTTCTTC - TRBJ2-1 TRBV9 -
CASAGGNTGELFF TGTGCCAGCGCCGGGGGGAACACCGGGGAGCTGTTTTTT - TRBJ2-2 TRBV2 -
CATSPGTAAKNIQYF TGTGCCACCAGCCCCGGGACAGCAGCCAAAAACATTCAGTACTTC TRBD1 TRBJ2-4 TRBV24-1 once
CASSQDSSGETQYF TGCGCCAGCAGCCAAGATTCCAGCGGGGAGACCCAGTACTTC - TRBJ2-5 TRBV4-1 -
CASSQTRGAENEQFF TGTGCCAGCAGCCAAACGCGGGGGGCAGAGAATGAGCAGTTCTTC TRBD2 TRBJ2-1 TRBV4-2 -
CASSLDRAGPYGYTF TGTGCCAGCAGTTTGGACAGGGCCGGCCCCTATGGCTACACCTTC TRBD1 TRBJ1-2 TRBV7-7 once
CASSQKTEAFF TGCGCCAGCAGTCAAAAAACTGAAGCTTTCTTT - TRBJ1-1 TRBV10-2 -
CASSLGPLSGISNQPQHF TGCGCCAGCAGCTTGGGCCCGTTGTCAGGGATAAGCAATCAGCCCCAGCATTTT - TRBJ1-5 TRBV5-1 -
CASSFPRQRSNQPQHF TGTGCCAGCAGCTTCCCAAGACAGCGTAGCAATCAGCCCCAGCATTTT - TRBJ1-5 TRBV5-8 -
CASSIRLAGAGETQYF TGTGCCAGCAGTATCAGACTAGCGGGGGCGGGGGAGACCCAGTACTTC TRBD2 TRBJ2-5 TRBV27 few
CATSTGGTGWDNEQFF TGTGCCACCAGCACCGGGGGGACAGGGTGGGACAATGAGCAGTTCTTC TRBD1 TRBJ2-1 TRBV15 -
CASSKRDIREGYTF TGTGCCAGCAGCAAACGGGACATCCGCGAGGGCTACACCTTC - TRBJ1-2 TRBV21-1 once
CSVTDRGNEQFF TGCAGCGTGACGGACAGGGGGAATGAGCAGTTCTTC TRBD1 TRBJ2-1 TRBV29-1 once
CASSQEASGEDFYNEQFF TGTGCCAGCAGCCAAGAGGCTAGCGGGGAAGACTTCTACAATGAGCAGTTCTTC TRBD2 TRBJ2-1 TRBV7-2 -
CASSGLRGSTYNEQFF TGTGCCAGCAGCGGATTACGGGGGTCAACCTACAATGAGCAGTTCTTC - TRBJ2-1 TRBV9 -
CASSQNSNYGYTF TGTGCCAGCAGCCAAAACAGCAACTATGGCTACACCTTC - TRBJ1-2 TRBV3-1/TRBV3-2 -
CASRITGGTTLHF TGTGCCAGCAGGATAACTGGAGGGACCACCCTCCACTTT - TRBJ1-6 TRBV6-5 -
CSVGAGGSNTIYF TGCAGCGTTGGGGCAGGGGGTTCGAACACCATATATTTT TRBD1 TRBJ1-3 TRBV29-1 -
CAWSVLAGVGYEQYF TGTGCCTGGAGTGTACTAGCGGGGGTCGGCTACGAGCAGTACTTC TRBD2 TRBJ2-7 TRBV30 -
CAWRLRATDEQYF TGTGCCTGGAGGCTCAGGGCAACCGACGAGCAGTACTTC - TRBJ2-7 TRBV30 -
CASSNGRAYEQYF TGTGCCAGTAGCAACGGCCGGGCCTACGAGCAGTACTTC - TRBJ2-7 TRBV19 -
CASSQSSGGSYEQYF TGTGCCAGCAGCCAATCTAGCGGGGGTTCCTACGAGCAGTACTTC TRBD2 TRBJ2-7 TRBV4-2 few
CALSGADTQYF TGTGCCCTTTCGGGGGCAGATACGCAGTATTTT - TRBJ2-3 TRBV30 -
CASSALGTPGGTQYF TGTGCCAGCAGTGCCCTCGGGACTCCCGGGGGGACCCAGTACTTC - TRBJ2-5 TRBV2 -
CASSQEGTANYGYTF TGTGCCAGCAGCCAAGAAGGGACAGCAAACTATGGCTACACCTTC TRBD1 TRBJ1-2 TRBV3-1/TRBV3-2 once
CASGDRENYGYTF TGCGCCAGCGGGGACAGGGAGAACTATGGCTACACCTTC TRBD1 TRBJ1-2 TRBV5-1 -
CASSMSGGSNQPQHF TGTGCCAGTAGTATGAGCGGGGGAAGCAATCAGCCCCAGCATTTT - TRBJ1-5 TRBV19 -
CASSMSWGQSSEKLFF TGTGCCAGTAGTATGTCCTGGGGACAGTCAAGTGAAAAACTGTTTTTT TRBD1 TRBJ1-4 TRBV19 -
CASSEGGAYEQYF TGTGCCAGCAGTGAAGGGGGGGCCTACGAGCAGTACTTC - TRBJ2-7 TRBV2 -